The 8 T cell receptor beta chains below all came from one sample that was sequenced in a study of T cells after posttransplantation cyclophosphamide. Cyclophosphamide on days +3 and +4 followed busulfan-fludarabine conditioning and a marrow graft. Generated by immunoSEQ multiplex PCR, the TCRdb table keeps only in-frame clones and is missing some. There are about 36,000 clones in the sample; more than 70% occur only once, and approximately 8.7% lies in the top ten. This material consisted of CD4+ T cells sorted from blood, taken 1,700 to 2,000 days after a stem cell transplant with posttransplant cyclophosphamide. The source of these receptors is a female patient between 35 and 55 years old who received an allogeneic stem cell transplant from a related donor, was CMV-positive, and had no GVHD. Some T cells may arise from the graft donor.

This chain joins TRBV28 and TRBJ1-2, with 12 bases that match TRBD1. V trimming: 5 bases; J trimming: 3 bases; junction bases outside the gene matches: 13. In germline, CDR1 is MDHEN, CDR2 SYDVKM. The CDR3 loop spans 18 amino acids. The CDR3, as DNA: TGTGCCAGCAGTCACTATGGGGACAGGGGGCGACCGGACTATGGCTACACCTTC. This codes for CASSHYGDRGRPDYGYTF.

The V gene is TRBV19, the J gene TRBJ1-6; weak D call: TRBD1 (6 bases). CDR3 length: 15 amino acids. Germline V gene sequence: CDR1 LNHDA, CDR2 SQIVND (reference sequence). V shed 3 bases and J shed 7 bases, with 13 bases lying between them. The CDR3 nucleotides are TGTGCCAGTAGTATTGGGGCAGGGGCGAATTCACCCCTCCACTTT. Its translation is CASSIGAGANSPLHF.

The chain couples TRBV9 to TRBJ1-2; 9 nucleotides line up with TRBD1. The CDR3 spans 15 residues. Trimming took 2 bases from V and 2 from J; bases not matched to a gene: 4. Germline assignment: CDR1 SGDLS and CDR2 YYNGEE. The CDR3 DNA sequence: TGTGCCAGCAGCGTTGGACAGGGGCTGAACTATGGCTACACCTTC. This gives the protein CASSVGQGLNYGYTF.

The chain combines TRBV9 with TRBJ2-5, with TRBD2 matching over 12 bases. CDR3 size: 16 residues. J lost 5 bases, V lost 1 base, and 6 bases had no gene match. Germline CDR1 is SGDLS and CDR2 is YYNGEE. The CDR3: CASSVSSGGARETQYF. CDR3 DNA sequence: TGTGCCAGCAGCGTATCTAGCGGGGGGGCCCGGGAGACCCAGTACTTC.

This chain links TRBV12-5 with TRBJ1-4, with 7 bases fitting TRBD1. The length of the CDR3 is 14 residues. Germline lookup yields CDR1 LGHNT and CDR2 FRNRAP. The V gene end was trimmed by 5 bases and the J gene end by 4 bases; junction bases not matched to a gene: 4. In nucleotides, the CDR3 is TGTGCTAGTGGTCTGGGGGACAGTAATGAAAAACTGTTTTTT. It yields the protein CASGLGDSNEKLFF.

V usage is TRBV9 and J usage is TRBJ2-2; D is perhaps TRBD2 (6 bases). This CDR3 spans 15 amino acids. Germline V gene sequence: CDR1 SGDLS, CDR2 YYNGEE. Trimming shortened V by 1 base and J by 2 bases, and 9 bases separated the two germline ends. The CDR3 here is CASSVPSANTGELFF. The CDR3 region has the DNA TGTGCCAGCAGCGTACCTAGCGCAAACACCGGGGAGCTGTTTTTT.

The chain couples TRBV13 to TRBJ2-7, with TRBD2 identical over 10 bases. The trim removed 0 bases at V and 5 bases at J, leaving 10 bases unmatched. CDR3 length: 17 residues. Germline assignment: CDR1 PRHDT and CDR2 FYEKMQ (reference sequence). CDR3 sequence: CASSLGLAGWFANEQYF. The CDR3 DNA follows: TGTGCCAGCAGCTTAGGACTAGCGGGGTGGTTCGCGAACGAGCAGTACTTC.

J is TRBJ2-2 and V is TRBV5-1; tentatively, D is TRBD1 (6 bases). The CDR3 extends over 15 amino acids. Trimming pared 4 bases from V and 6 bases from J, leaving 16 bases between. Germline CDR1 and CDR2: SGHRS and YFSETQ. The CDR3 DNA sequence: TGCGCCAGCAGCAAAGACAGGCCTTGGGCCGGGGAGCTGTTTTTT. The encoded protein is CASSKDRPWAGELFF.